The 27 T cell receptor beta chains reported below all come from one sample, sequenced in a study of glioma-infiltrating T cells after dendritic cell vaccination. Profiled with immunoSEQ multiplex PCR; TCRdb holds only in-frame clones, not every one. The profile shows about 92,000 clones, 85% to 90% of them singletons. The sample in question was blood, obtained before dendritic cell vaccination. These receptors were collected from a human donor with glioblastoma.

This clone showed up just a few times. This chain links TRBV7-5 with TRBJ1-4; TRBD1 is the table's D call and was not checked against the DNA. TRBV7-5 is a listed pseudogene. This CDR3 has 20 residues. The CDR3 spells CVRSLNPDRVFLSTNEKLFF. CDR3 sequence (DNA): TGTGTCAGAAGCTTAAACCCGGACAGGGTCTTTCTATCAACTAATGAAAAACTGTTTTTT.

The CDR3 is CASSLGSNEYEQYF. In DNA form, the CDR3 reads TGTGCCAGCAGCTTGGGTAGTAATGAGTACGAGCAGTACTTC. The chain couples TRBV5-4 to TRBJ2-7; unclear D gene. V gave up 0 bases and J gave up 4 bases, with 11 bases separating them. The CDR3 contains 14 residues. Germline CDR1 reads SGHNT; CDR2 reads YYREEE (reference sequence). Drawing the rest from reference TRBV5-4 and TRBJ2-7, the complete variable domain is ETGVTQSPTHLIKTRGQQVTLRCSSQSGHNTVSWYQQALGQGPQFIFQYYREEENGRGNFPPRFSGLQFPNYSSELNVNALELDDSALYLCASSLGSNEYEQYFGPGTRLTVT.

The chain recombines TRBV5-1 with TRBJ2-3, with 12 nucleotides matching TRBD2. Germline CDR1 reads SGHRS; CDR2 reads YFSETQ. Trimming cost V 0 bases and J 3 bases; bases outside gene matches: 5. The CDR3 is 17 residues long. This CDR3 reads CASSLVASGRGTDTQYF. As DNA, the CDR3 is TGCGCCAGCAGCTTGGTGGCTAGCGGGAGGGGTACAGATACGCAGTATTTT.

The CDR3 nucleotides are TGTGCCAGCAGTGAATATGGGACTAGTGGCGTCATATTCGAGCAGTACTTC. This translates into CASSEYGTSGVIFEQYF. The chain joins TRBV6-1 to TRBJ2-7; 8 nucleotides match TRBD2. The CDR3 spans 17 residues. CDR1 MNHNS and CDR2 SASEGT come from the germline V gene. V gave up 2 bases and J gave up 6 bases; unmatched junction bases: 15.

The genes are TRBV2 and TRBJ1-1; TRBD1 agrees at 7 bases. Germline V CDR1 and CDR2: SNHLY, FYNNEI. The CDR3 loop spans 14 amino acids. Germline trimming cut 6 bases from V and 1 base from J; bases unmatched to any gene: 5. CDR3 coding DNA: TGTGCCAGCAGGAGGGACAGAGGGAACACTGAAGCTTTCTTT. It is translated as CASRRDRGNTEAFF.

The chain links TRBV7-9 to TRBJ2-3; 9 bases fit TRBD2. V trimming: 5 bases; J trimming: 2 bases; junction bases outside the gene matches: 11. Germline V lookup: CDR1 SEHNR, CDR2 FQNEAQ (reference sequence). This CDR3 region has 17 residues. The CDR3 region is CASSPRSGGTHTDTQYF. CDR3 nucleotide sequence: TGTGCCAGCAGCCCTAGGAGCGGGGGGACCCACACAGATACGCAGTATTTT.

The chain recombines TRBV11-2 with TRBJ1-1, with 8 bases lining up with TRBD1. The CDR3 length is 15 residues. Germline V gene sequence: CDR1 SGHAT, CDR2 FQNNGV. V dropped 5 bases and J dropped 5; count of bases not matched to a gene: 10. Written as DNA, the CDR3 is TGTGCCAGCAGCCATAAAGACAGGGGAAGGACTGAAGCTTTCTTT. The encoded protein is CASSHKDRGRTEAFF.

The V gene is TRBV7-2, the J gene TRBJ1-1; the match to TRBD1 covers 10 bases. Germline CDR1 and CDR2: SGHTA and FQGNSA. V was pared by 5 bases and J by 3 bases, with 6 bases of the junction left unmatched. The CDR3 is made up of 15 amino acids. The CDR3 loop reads CASSTRQGAYTEAFF. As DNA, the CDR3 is TGTGCCAGCAGCACCCGACAGGGGGCCTACACTGAAGCTTTCTTT. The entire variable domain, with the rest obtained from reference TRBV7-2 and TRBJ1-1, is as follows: GAGVSQSPSNKVTEKGKDVELRCDPISGHTALYWYRQSLGQGLEFLIYFQGNSAPDKSGLPSDRFSAERTGGSVSTLTIQRTQQEDSAVYLCASSTRQGAYTEAFFGQGTRLTVV.

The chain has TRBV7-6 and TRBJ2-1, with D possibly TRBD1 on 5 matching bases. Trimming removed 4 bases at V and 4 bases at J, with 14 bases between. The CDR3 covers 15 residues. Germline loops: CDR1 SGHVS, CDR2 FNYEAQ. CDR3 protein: CASSSDRGGYNEQFF. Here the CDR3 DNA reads TGTGCCAGCAGCTCCGACAGAGGTGGATACAATGAGCAGTTCTTC.

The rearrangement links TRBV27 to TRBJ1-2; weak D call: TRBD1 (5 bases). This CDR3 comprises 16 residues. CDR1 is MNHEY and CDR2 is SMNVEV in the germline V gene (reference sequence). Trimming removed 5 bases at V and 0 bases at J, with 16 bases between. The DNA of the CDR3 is TGTGCCAGCAGTGCCCAAGTTCAGGGTACTAACTATGGCTACACCTTC. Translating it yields CASSAQVQGTNYGYTF.

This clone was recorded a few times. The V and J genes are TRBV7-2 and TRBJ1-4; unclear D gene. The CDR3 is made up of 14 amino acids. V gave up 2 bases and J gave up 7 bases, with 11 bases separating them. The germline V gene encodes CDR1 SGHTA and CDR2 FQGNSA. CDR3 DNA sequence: TGTGCCAGCAGCTTAATGGGTTCGGGTGAAAAACTGTTTTTT. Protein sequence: CASSLMGSGEKLFF.

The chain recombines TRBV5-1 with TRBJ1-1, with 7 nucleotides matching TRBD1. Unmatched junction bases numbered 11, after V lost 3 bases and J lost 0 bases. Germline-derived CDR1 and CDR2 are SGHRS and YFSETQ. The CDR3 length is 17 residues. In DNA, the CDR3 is TGCGCCAGCAGCTCCTTCCCGGGACAGACTATGAACACTGAAGCTTTCTTT. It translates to CASSSFPGQTMNTEAFF.

The CDR3 DNA reads TGTGCCTGGAGTGTACGGTTAGCCGGGAAAGATACGCAGTATTTT. Amino acids: CAWSVRLAGKDTQYF. The chain couples TRBV30 to TRBJ2-3; a weak D match, TRBD2 (5 bases). The germline V gene encodes CDR1 GTSNPN and CDR2 SVGIG (reference sequence). Trimming took 0 bases from V and 5 from J, leaving 15 bases between them. CDR3 length: 15 residues. Full variable domain (outside the CDR3, taken from reference TRBV30 and TRBJ2-3): SQTIHQWPATLVQPVGSPLSLECTVEGTSNPNLYWYRQAAGRGLQLLFYSVGIGQISSEVPQNLSASRPQDRQFILSSKKLLLSDSGFYLCAWSVRLAGKDTQYFGPGTRLTVL.

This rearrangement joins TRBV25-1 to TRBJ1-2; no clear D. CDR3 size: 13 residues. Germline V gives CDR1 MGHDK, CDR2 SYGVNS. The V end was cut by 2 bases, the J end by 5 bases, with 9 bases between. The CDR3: CASSEAGRYGYTF. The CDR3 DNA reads TGTGCCAGCAGTGAAGCGGGCAGATATGGCTACACCTTC.

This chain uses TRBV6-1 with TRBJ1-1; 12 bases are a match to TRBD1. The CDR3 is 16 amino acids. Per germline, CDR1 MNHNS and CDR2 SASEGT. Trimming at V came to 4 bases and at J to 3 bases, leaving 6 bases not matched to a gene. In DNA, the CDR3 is TGTGCCAGCAGTGGGGGGACAGGGGGCGCGGACACTGAAGCTTTCTTT. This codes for CASSGGTGGADTEAFF.

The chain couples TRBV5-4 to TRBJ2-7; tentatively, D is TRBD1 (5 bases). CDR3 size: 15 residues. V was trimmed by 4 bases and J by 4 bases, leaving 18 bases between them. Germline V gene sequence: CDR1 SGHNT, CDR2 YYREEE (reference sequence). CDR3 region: CASSPDTALGYEQYF. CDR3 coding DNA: TGTGCCAGCAGCCCGGACACGGCGCTAGGGTACGAGCAGTACTTC.

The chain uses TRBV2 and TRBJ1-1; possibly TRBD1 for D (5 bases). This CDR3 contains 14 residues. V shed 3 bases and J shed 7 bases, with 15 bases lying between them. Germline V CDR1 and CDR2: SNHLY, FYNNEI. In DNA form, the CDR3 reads TGTGCCAGCAGTGAGATGGTGCCAGGGCTTGAAGCTTTCTTT. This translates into CASSEMVPGLEAFF.

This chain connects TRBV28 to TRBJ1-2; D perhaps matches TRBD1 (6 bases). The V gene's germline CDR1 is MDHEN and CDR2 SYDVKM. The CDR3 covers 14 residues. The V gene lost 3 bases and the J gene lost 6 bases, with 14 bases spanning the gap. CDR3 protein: CASSLQGSRDGYTF. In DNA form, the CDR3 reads TGTGCCAGCAGTTTGCAGGGGTCTCGGGATGGCTACACCTTC.

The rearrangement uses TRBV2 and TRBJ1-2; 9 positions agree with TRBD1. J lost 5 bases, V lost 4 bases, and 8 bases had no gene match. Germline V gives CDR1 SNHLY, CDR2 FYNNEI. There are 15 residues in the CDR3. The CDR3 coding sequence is TGTGCCAGCAGTGGACAGGGGGTCTATAGGTATGGCTACACCTTC. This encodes CASSGQGVYRYGYTF.

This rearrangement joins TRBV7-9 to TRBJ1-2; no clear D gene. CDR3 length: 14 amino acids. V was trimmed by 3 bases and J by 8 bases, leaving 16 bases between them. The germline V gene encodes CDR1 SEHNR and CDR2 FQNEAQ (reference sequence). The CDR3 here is CASSLKEGTKGYTF. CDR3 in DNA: TGTGCCAGCAGCTTGAAGGAGGGTACTAAAGGCTACACCTTC.

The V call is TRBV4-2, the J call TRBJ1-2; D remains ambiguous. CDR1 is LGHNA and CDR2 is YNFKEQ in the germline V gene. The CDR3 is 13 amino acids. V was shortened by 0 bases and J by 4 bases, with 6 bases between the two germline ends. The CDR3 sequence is CASSQDIGYGYTF. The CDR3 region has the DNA TGTGCCAGCAGCCAAGATATCGGCTATGGCTACACCTTC.

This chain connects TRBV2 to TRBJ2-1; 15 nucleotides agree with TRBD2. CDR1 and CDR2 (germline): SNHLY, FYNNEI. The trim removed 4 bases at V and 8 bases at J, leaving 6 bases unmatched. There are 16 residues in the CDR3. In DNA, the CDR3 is TGTGCCAGCAGTGTTGGACTAGCGGGAGGGTTCGATGAGCAGTTCTTC. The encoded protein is CASSVGLAGGFDEQFF.

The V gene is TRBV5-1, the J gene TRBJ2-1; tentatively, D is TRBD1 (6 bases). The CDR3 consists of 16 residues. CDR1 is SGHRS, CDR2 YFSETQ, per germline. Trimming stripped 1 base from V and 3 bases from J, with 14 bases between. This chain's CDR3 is CASSLTTGNFYNEQFF. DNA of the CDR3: TGCGCCAGCAGCTTGACCACAGGGAATTTCTACAATGAGCAGTTCTTC.

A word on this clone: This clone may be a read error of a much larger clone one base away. CDR3 sequence (DNA): TGTGCCAGCAGCCGGACAGAGAACACTGAAGCTTTCTTT. It yields the protein CASSRTENTEAFF. The rearrangement links TRBV7-8 to TRBJ1-1; D may be TRBD1 (6 bases). The CDR3 spans 13 residues. Trimming stripped 5 bases from V and 1 base from J, with 8 bases between. The germline V gene has CDR1 SGHVS and CDR2 FQNEAQ.

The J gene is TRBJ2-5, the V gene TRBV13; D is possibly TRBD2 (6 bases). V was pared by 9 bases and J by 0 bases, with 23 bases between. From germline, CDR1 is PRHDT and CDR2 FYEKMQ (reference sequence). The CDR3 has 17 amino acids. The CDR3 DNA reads TGTGCCAGAAAGATCCCCTCGGGAGACTTATACCAAGAGACCCAGTACTTC. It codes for CARKIPSGDLYQETQYF.

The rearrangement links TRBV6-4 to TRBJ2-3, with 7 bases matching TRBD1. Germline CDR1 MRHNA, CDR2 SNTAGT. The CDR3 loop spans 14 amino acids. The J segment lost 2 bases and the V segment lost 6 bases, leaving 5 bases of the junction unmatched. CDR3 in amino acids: CASSMTGPTDTQYF. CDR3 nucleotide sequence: TGTGCCAGCAGCATGACAGGGCCCACAGATACGCAGTATTTT.

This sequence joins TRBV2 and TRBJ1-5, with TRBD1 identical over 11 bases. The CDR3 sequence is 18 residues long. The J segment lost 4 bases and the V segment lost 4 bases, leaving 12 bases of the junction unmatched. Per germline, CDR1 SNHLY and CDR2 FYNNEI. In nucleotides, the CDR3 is TGTGCCAGCAGTGCGGCGTCCGGGACAGGGGGTCGGAATCAGCCCCAGCATTTT. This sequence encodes CASSAASGTGGRNQPQHF.